This TCR beta chain was captured in a study of cytomegalovirus exposure and HLA in healthy donors. General observations from the study: Reportedly, cytomegalovirus status was diagnosed with high sensitivity and specificity. What TCR beta sequences reportedly achieved was accurate prediction of HLA-A and HLA-B alleles in most subjects. An analysis was carried out later, and it reportedly showed fewer N-insertions in an Asian-associated ancestry cluster than the roughly 700-donor mean.

The PCR was carried out with 60 Vbeta primers and 13 Jbeta primers. The protocol was immunoSEQ multiplex PCR, while the TCRdb copy is restricted to in-frame clones and leaves out a portion. The sample has around 140,000 clones, about three quarters seen once. It was healthy bone marrow donors who served as donors. Germline V lookup: CDR1 SGHVS, CDR2 FNYEAQ. Trimming at V came to 4 bases and at J to 3 bases, leaving 5 bases not matched to a gene. This CDR3 has 15 amino acids. This clone appeared a single time. Its matching antigen is unknown. V usage is TRBV7-6 and J usage is TRBJ1-4; 7 positions match TRBD1. Material: PBMCs. The sequence was collected from a man aged 40-49 years in good health and CMV-seropositive. Written as DNA, the CDR3 is TGTGCCAGCAGCTCGTCGACAGGGTCTAATGAAAAACTGTTTTTT. Its translation is CASSSSTGSNEKLFF.